This TCR beta chain is from a study of cytomegalovirus exposure and HLA in healthy donors. Comment on this clone: The antigen is undetermined.

Findings and caveats of the study: Later analysis identified several of the most significant clusters that appeared linked to common viral pathogens.

Researchers ran the PCR with 60 Vbeta and 13 Jbeta primers. Libraries were prepared by immunoSEQ multiplex PCR; TCRdb keeps only in-frame clonotypes and omits some of them. The sample shows a few hundred thousand clones, roughly four fifths of them seen only once. Sequenced input: PBMCs. This receptor was taken from a woman aged 60-75 years in good health and CMV-seropositive.

The CDR3 loop is CASSPPPSGRETQYF. The CDR3 DNA follows: TGTGCCAGCTCACCACCGCCTAGCGGGAGGGAGACCCAGTACTTC. The rearrangement links TRBV18 to TRBJ2-5, with 11 bases that match TRBD2. The CDR3 contains 15 residues. With V trimmed by 0 bases and J by 5 bases, 2 bases remained unmatched. Germline V gene sequence: CDR1 KGHSH, CDR2 LQKENI.